Below are 20 T cell receptor beta chains sequenced from a single sample in a study of blood T cell repertoires in COVID-19. TCRdb's table, derived via immunoSEQ multiplex PCR, lists solely in-frame clones and lacks some. The sample gives some 87,000 clones, about nine tenths of which show up once; 3% to 4% is in the top ten. Specimen: peripheral blood. Receptors were obtained from a woman in her seventies with acute or convalescent COVID-19.

The chain employs TRBV3-1 (or the pseudogene TRBV3-2) and TRBJ1-1; weak D call: TRBD1 (5 bases). This CDR3 has 15 residues. The V gene lost 1 base and the J gene lost 1 base, with 10 bases spanning the gap. Germline V lookup: CDR1 LGHDT, CDR2 YNNKEL (reference sequence). The CDR3 loop is CASSQGAGQNTEAFF. In nucleotides, the CDR3 is TGTGCCAGCAGCCAAGGGGCAGGACAGAACACTGAAGCTTTCTTT.

This sequence joins TRBV28 and TRBJ2-5; TRBD1 aligns across 9 bases. The germline gives CDR1 MDHEN, CDR2 SYDVKM. The length of the CDR3 is 15 residues. With 4 bases clipped from V and 3 bases from J, the junction kept 6 bases outside the gene matches. In DNA, the CDR3 is TGTGCCAGCAGTTCGGCCGGGACAGGGAAAGAGACCCAGTACTTC. Translated, it gives CASSSAGTGKETQYF.

The chain carries TRBV14 and TRBJ2-1, with D uncertain. Germline CDR1 is SGHDN and CDR2 is FVKESK. The ends were cut back, 5 bases at V and 7 bases at J, with 6 bases in the middle. CDR3 length: 11 amino acids. CDR3 in amino acids: CASSTRNEQFF. The CDR3, as DNA: TGTGCCAGCAGCACTCGGAATGAGCAGTTCTTC.

The chain links TRBV28 to TRBJ2-3, with 15 bases fitting TRBD2. The V segment lost 1 base and the J segment 10 bases; nucleotides outside the gene matches: 9. Germline V gene data show CDR1 as MDHEN and CDR2 as SYDVKM. The CDR3 sequence is 17 residues long. The CDR3 nucleotides are TGTGCCAGCAGTTTATCGGGACTAGCGGGAGGCACTATTTCGCAGTATTTT. Residues: CASSLSGLAGGTISQYF.

This clone was counted a single time. The chain combines TRBV10-1 with TRBJ2-2, with D tentatively TRBD2 (5 bases). V was cut by 5 bases and J by 4 bases, with 14 bases left in between. CDR1 WNHNN and CDR2 SYGVQD come from the germline V gene (reference sequence). This CDR3 has 15 amino acids. As DNA, the CDR3 is TGCGCCAGCAGTCGAGCGGATATTTTCACCGGGGAGCTGTTTTTT. As protein: CASSRADIFTGELFF.

The rearrangement links TRBV24-1 to TRBJ1-5, with a weak D call TRBD1 (6 bases). The CDR3 spans 15 residues. CDR1 and CDR2 from the germline V gene are KGHDR and SFDVKD. The V and J ends lost 2 bases and 3 bases respectively, with 10 bases between them. The CDR3 spells CATSDSTGSNQPQHF. CDR3 coding DNA: TGTGCCACCAGTGATTCCACAGGGTCCAATCAGCCCCAGCATTTT.

V gene TRBV19 combines with J gene TRBJ1-5; 11 bases fit TRBD1. Trimming at V came to 3 bases and at J to 2 bases, leaving 6 bases not matched to a gene. Germline CDR1 reads LNHDA; CDR2 reads SQIVND (reference sequence). The CDR3 consists of 17 residues. The CDR3 nucleotides are TGTGCCAGTAGTATTGGACAGGGGGCGCGAGGCAATCAGCCCCAGCATTTT. Encoded protein: CASSIGQGARGNQPQHF.

This chain joins TRBV5-5 and TRBJ1-5, with D possibly being TRBD1 (6 bases). Germline V lookup: CDR1 SGHKS, CDR2 YYEKEE (reference sequence). The CDR3 runs 13 residues. The V end lost 1 base, the J end lost 11 bases, and 13 bases lay between the germline ends. CDR3 in amino acids: CASSLRQGLAQHF. The CDR3 coding sequence is TGTGCCAGCAGCTTGAGGCAGGGGCTGGCCCAGCATTTT. Variable domain in full (rest from reference TRBV5-5 and TRBJ1-5): DAGVTQSPTHLIKTRGQQVTLRCSPISGHKSVSWYQQVLGQGPQFIFQYYEKEERGRGNFPDRFSARQFPNYSSELNVNALLLGDSALYLCASSLRQGLAQHFGDGTRLSIL.

V gene TRBV4-1 combines with J gene TRBJ1-2; a possible D gene is TRBD1 (5 bases). The CDR3 is made up of 15 amino acids. Germline CDR1 reads MGHRA; CDR2 reads YSYEKL. Between the trimmed V and J ends, which lost 0 bases and 1 base, there was a span of 9 bases. The CDR3 DNA sequence: TGCGCCAGCAGCCAAGAACAACAGGTTAACTATGGCTACACCTTC. Protein product: CASSQEQQVNYGYTF.

The chain carries TRBV6-5 and TRBJ1-1, with D hard to call. CDR1 is MNHEY and CDR2 is SVGAGI in the germline V gene. The CDR3 has 12 residues. V dropped 8 bases and J dropped 4 bases, with 11 bases sitting between them. The CDR3 bases are TGTGCCAGCCAGACGAGAGGCACTGAAGCTTTCTTT. Translated: CASQTRGTEAFF.

The CDR3 here is CASSIVRQNTEAFF. CDR3 nucleotides: TGTGCCAGTAGTATAGTTCGACAGAACACTGAAGCTTTCTTT. V usage is TRBV19 and J usage is TRBJ1-1; no clear D gene. Germline V gene sequence: CDR1 LNHDA, CDR2 SQIVND (reference sequence). Between the trimmed V and J ends, which lost 1 base and 1 base, there was a span of 7 bases. The length of the CDR3 is 14 residues.

As regards this clone: Other DNA sequences in this sample translate to the same CDR3. The chain couples TRBV19 to TRBJ2-7; 8 bases agree with TRBD1. Germline CDR1 and CDR2: LNHDA and SQIVND (reference sequence). The CDR3 length is 14 residues. The V and J ends lost 2 bases and 5 bases, in that order; junction bases with no gene match: 5. The DNA for the CDR3 is TGTGCCAGTAGTATATCTGGACAGGGAAACGAGCAGTACTTC. Translated: CASSISGQGNEQYF.

This chain uses TRBV15 with TRBJ2-5; a possible D gene is TRBD2 (5 bases). This CDR3 contains 17 residues. The V gene's germline CDR1 is LNHNV and CDR2 YYDKDF (reference sequence). Trimming pared 0 bases from V and 1 base from J, leaving 15 bases between. CDR3 sequence (DNA): TGTGCCACCAGCAGAGAAACCCCCTGGCTAGCCCAAGAGACCCAGTACTTC. Amino acid sequence: CATSRETPWLAQETQYF.

This clone was recorded once. The chain combines TRBV5-1 with TRBJ2-2, with 14 bases identical to TRBD2. The CDR3 consists of 18 residues. CDR1 is SGHRS, CDR2 YFSETQ, per germline. V shed 7 bases and J 1 base; nucleotides not matched to a gene: 9. The CDR3 region is CASRSAGTSGGNTGELFF. The CDR3 bases are TGCGCCAGCCGCTCCGCCGGGACTAGCGGGGGGAACACCGGGGAGCTGTTTTTT.

V is TRBV28 and J is TRBJ1-1; no clear D gene. This CDR3 is 13 amino acids long. Trimming removed 7 bases from V and 0 bases from J, with 9 bases in between. From germline, CDR1 is MDHEN and CDR2 SYDVKM. DNA for the CDR3: TGTGCCAGCAAGGTAGGAGTGAACACTGAAGCTTTCTTT. Protein: CASKVGVNTEAFF. The full variable domain, with the rest looked up from reference TRBV28 and TRBJ1-1, is DVKVTQSSRYLVKRTGEKVFLECVQDMDHENMFWYRQDPGLGLRLIYFSYDVKMKEKGDIPEGYSVSREKKERFSLILESASTNQTSMYLCASKVGVNTEAFFGQGTRLTVV.

This chain uses TRBV10-3 with TRBJ1-1; a possible D gene is TRBD1 (6 bases). The CDR3 is 16 residues long. CDR1 ENHRY and CDR2 SYGVKD come from the germline V gene. Trimming stripped 2 bases from V and 4 bases from J, with 17 bases between. CDR3 protein: CAISEETTGFVTEAFF. The CDR3, as DNA: TGTGCCATCAGTGAGGAGACGACAGGTTTCGTCACTGAAGCTTTCTTT.

The V call is TRBV28, the J call TRBJ2-5, with 8 bases that match TRBD1. The CDR3 extends over 15 amino acids. Germline V gene data show CDR1 as MDHEN and CDR2 as SYDVKM. V lost 5 bases to trimming and J lost 5 bases; unmatched junction nucleotides: 10. The CDR3 coding sequence is TGTGCCAGCAGTCCCCAAGGACAGGGAATGGAGACCCAGTACTTC. It codes for CASSPQGQGMETQYF. Together with reference TRBV28 and TRBJ2-5, the CDR3 gives the full variable domain: DVKVTQSSRYLVKRTGEKVFLECVQDMDHENMFWYRQDPGLGLRLIYFSYDVKMKEKGDIPEGYSVSREKKERFSLILESASTNQTSMYLCASSPQGQGMETQYFGPGTRLLVL.

The chain has TRBV7-4 and TRBJ1-3; D uncertain. Germline V gene sequence: CDR1 SGHVT, CDR2 SQSDAQ. Trimming pared 4 bases from V and 2 bases from J, leaving 12 bases between. This CDR3 is built from 15 residues. CDR3 region: CASSSLGSTGNTIYF. The CDR3 DNA reads TGTGCCAGCAGCTCCCTCGGGAGTACTGGAAACACCATATATTTT.

The chain couples TRBV12-3 or TRBV12-4 to TRBJ2-4; TRBD2 might be the D (5 bases). This CDR3 comprises 12 residues. Deletions cut 4 bases from V and 7 bases from J, with 8 bases between. The CDR3 DNA follows: TGTGCCAGCAGTTCAGGAGGTAACATTCAGTACTTC. It is translated as CASSSGGNIQYF.

V and J are TRBV15 and TRBJ2-7; TRBD1 matches 8 bases. Germline V gene lookup returns CDR1 LNHNV and CDR2 YYDKDF (reference sequence). The CDR3 has 14 amino acids. V was pared by 0 bases and J by 3 bases, with 1 base of the junction left unmatched. The CDR3 loop is CATSREGTGYEQYF. The CDR3 bases are TGTGCCACCAGCAGAGAGGGGACAGGCTACGAGCAGTACTTC.